The 25 T cell receptor beta chains below were found in one sample sequenced in a study of T cells after somatic rescue of genetic block. Only in-frame clones appear in the TCRdb table, and some are missing; sequencing was by immunoSEQ multiplex PCR. The sample yields 100,000 to 120,000 clones, over 80% seen once. The specimen was peripheral blood mononuclear cells (PBMCs). The receptors were sampled from a woman between 18 and 29 years old.

The chain recombines TRBV7-9 with TRBJ1-4; D remains unclear. CDR3 length: 12 amino acids. V lost 8 bases to trimming and J lost 6 bases, with 10 bases between them. The germline V gene has CDR1 SEHNR and CDR2 FQNEAQ (reference sequence). CDR3 loop: CASEGWDEKLFF. Written as DNA, the CDR3 is TGTGCCAGCGAAGGGTGGGATGAAAAACTGTTTTTT.

The chain couples TRBV4-3 to TRBJ2-2, with D maybe TRBD2 (6 bases). This CDR3 region has 14 residues. Between the trimmed V and J ends, which lost 4 bases and 1 base, there was a span of 7 bases. Germline-derived CDR1 and CDR2 are LGHNA and YSLEER. The CDR3 spells CASSRAGNTGELFF. The CDR3 DNA follows: TGCGCCAGCAGCCGAGCGGGGAACACCGGGGAGCTGTTTTTT.

This clone was observed a handful of times. J is TRBJ1-1 and V is TRBV29-1, with D possibly being TRBD1 (5 bases). CDR3 length equals 12 residues. Germline loops: CDR1 SQVTM, CDR2 ANQGSEA. V was pared by 3 bases and J by 7 bases, with 12 bases between. CDR3: CSVERGVVEAFF. The CDR3 DNA follows: TGCAGCGTTGAGCGGGGGGTGGTTGAAGCTTTCTTT.

The chain has TRBV18 and TRBJ2-1; a possible D gene is TRBD1 (5 bases). This CDR3 has 13 residues. V lost 0 bases, J lost 7 bases, and 7 bases lay in between. Per germline, CDR1 KGHSH and CDR2 LQKENI. DNA of the CDR3: TGTGCCAGCTCACCACCTCAGGGTAATGAGCAGTTCTTC. Amino acid sequence: CASSPPQGNEQFF.

The DNA for the CDR3 is TGCGCCAGCAGCTTGTCCACCGGGGAGCTGTTTTTT. Its protein is CASSLSTGELFF. The gene calls are TRBV5-1 and TRBJ2-2, with D unresolved. Germline V lookup: CDR1 SGHRS, CDR2 YFSETQ. Between the trimmed V and J ends, which lost 1 base and 4 bases, there was a span of 2 bases. This CDR3 is built from 12 residues.

The J gene is TRBJ2-7, the V gene TRBV7-3, with a weak D call TRBD1 (6 bases). Germline V gene data show CDR1 as SGHTA and CDR2 as FQGTGA. Trimming left V 6 bases short and J 0 bases short, with 12 bases between. This CDR3 comprises 14 residues. CDR3 coding DNA: TGTGCCAGCAGTCCGGGACACAGCTCCTACGAGCAGTACTTC. Amino acids: CASSPGHSSYEQYF.

V is TRBV10-1 and J is TRBJ1-5; TRBD1 matches 8 bases. Germline CDR1 and CDR2: WNHNN and SYGVQD (reference sequence). CDR3 length equals 15 residues. V lost 9 bases and J lost 3; bases outside the gene matches: 10. CDR3 sequence: CASETGQENNQPQHF. The CDR3 DNA is TGCGCCAGTGAAACGGGACAGGAAAACAATCAGCCCCAGCATTTT.

This chain links TRBV12-5 with TRBJ2-7; no clear D. The V end was cut by 2 bases, the J end by 7 bases, with 9 bases between. Germline CDR1 LGHNT, CDR2 FRNRAP. The CDR3 sequence is 12 residues long. The CDR3 protein is CASGLNTREQYF. The CDR3 bases are TGTGCTAGTGGTTTGAACACTCGGGAGCAGTACTTC. Full variable domain (missing parts from reference TRBV12-5 and TRBJ2-7): DARVTQTPRHKVTEMGQEVTMRCQPILGHNTVFWYRQTMMQGLELLAYFRNRAPLDDSGMPKDRFSAEMPDATLATLKIQPSEPRDSAVYFCASGLNTREQYFGPGTRLTVT.

V gene TRBV9 combines with J gene TRBJ2-1; TRBD2 aligns across 14 bases. The CDR3 extends over 16 amino acids. The germline V gene encodes CDR1 SGDLS and CDR2 YYNGEE. V lost 4 bases, J lost 8 bases, and 8 bases stayed unmatched. DNA of the CDR3: TGTGCCAGCAGCCCTCGACTAGCGGGGGGGCCGGATGAGCAGTTCTTC. This encodes CASSPRLAGGPDEQFF. Drawing the rest from reference TRBV9 and TRBJ2-1, the complete variable domain is DSGVTQTPKHLITATGQRVTLRCSPRSGDLSVYWYQQSLDQGLQFLIQYYNGEERAKGNILERFSAQQFPDLHSELNLSSLELGDSALYFCASSPRLAGGPDEQFFGPGTRLTVL.

A remark on this clone: At one of its ends the junction is not consistent with the germline gene, which may arise from a read error. The rearrangement uses TRBV30 and TRBJ1-2; perhaps TRBD1 as D (5 bases). CDR3 length: 12 amino acids. Looked up from germline, CDR1 is GTSNPN and CDR2 is SVGIG (reference sequence). CDR3 loop: CAWSPTRPGTIF. In nucleotides, the CDR3 is TGTGCCTGGAGTCCTACACGGCCCGGGACCATCTTC.

The chain couples TRBV5-6 to TRBJ2-7; D is ambiguous. V shed 1 base and J shed 5 bases, with 7 bases lying between them. In germline, CDR1 is SGHDT, CDR2 YYEEEE. The CDR3 extends over 12 amino acids. Here the CDR3 reads CASSLYVNEQYF. The CDR3 DNA sequence: TGTGCCAGCAGCTTGTATGTAAACGAGCAGTACTTC.

This chain joins TRBV11-2 and TRBJ2-7, with D hard to call. CDR3 length equals 13 residues. Germline CDR1 reads SGHAT; CDR2 reads FQNNGV. The ends were cut back, 5 bases at V and 6 bases at J, with 14 bases in the middle. The CDR3 reads CASSPGLGLEQYF. CDR3 DNA sequence: TGTGCCAGCAGCCCCGGTTTGGGTCTCGAGCAGTACTTC. The whole variable domain, remainder taken from reference TRBV11-2 and TRBJ2-7, is EAGVAQSPRYKIIEKRQSVAFWCNPISGHATLYWYQQILGQGPKLLIQFQNNGVVDDSQLPKDRFSAERLKGVDSTLKIQPAKLEDSAVYLCASSPGLGLEQYFGPGTRLTVT.

The CDR3 sequence: CASAWPLHF. The CDR3 coding sequence is TGTGCCAGCGCCTGGCCCCTCCACTTT. V and J are TRBV6-5 and TRBJ1-6; D unclear. Germline CDR1 reads MNHEY; CDR2 reads SVGAGI. The CDR3 has 9 amino acids. The germline V and J ends were trimmed by 8 bases and 13 bases, with 6 bases remaining between them.

The gene calls are TRBV7-9 and TRBJ1-5; TRBD1 is a possible D gene (6 bases). This CDR3 is built from 14 residues. Per germline, CDR1 SEHNR and CDR2 FQNEAQ (reference sequence). With 8 bases removed from V and 1 base from J, the gap between germline ends came to 12 bases. The CDR3: CASPRGESNQPQHF. CDR3 nucleotide sequence: TGTGCCAGCCCCAGGGGTGAGAGCAATCAGCCCCAGCATTTT. Full variable domain (missing parts from reference TRBV7-9 and TRBJ1-5): DTGVSQNPRHKITKRGQNVTFRCDPISEHNRLYWYRQTLGQGPEFLTYFQNEAQLEKSRLLSDRFSAERPKGSFSTLEIQRTEQGDSAMYLCASPRGESNQPQHFGDGTRLSIL.

This chain links TRBV7-2 with TRBJ1-1, with D possibly matching TRBD1 (6 bases). The V gene's germline CDR1 is SGHTA and CDR2 FQGNSA. The CDR3 extends over 16 amino acids. V was cut by 5 bases and J by 4 bases, with 20 bases left in between. The chain's CDR3 is CASSLGQPMSSTEAFF. Here the CDR3 DNA reads TGTGCCAGCAGCCTAGGACAGCCTATGTCGAGCACTGAAGCTTTCTTT.

Written as DNA, the CDR3 is TGTGCCAGCAGCTCCGGACAGGGGCTGGGCACTGAAGCTTTCTTT. It encodes CASSSGQGLGTEAFF. The chain combines TRBV5-4 with TRBJ1-1; 9 nucleotides align to TRBD1. Unmatched junction bases numbered 7, after V lost 3 bases and J lost 4 bases. CDR1 SGHNT and CDR2 YYREEE come from the germline V gene (reference sequence). This CDR3 is built from 15 residues.

Only one count was recorded for this clone. The chain is built from TRBV28 and TRBJ1-1; TRBD1 is a possible D gene (6 bases). The CDR3 loop spans 14 amino acids. Between the trimmed V and J ends, which lost 4 bases and 3 bases, there was a span of 12 bases. Germline V CDR1 and CDR2: MDHEN, SYDVKM. The DNA for the CDR3 is TGTGCCAGCAGTTCTTCCCCAGGGGACACTGAAGCTTTCTTT. Translated, it gives CASSSSPGDTEAFF.

V is TRBV6-5 and J is TRBJ1-4, with D hard to call. V was clipped by 7 bases and J by 8 bases, with 11 bases between them. This CDR3 comprises 12 residues. The germline V gene encodes CDR1 MNHEY and CDR2 SVGAGI. CDR3 amino acids: CASTHIGEKLFF. DNA of the CDR3: TGTGCCAGCACCCACATAGGGGAAAAACTGTTTTTT.

The rearrangement uses TRBV15 and TRBJ1-5, with D possibly TRBD1 on 6 matching bases. The CDR3 has 17 residues. The germline CDR1 and CDR2 sequences are LNHNV and YYDKDF (reference sequence). The ends were cut back, 4 bases at V and 0 bases at J, with 16 bases in the middle. CDR3 DNA: TGTGCCACCAGCAAATTTCAAGGGGGTTATAGCAATCAGCCCCAGCATTTT. This codes for CATSKFQGGYSNQPQHF.

The genes are TRBV29-1 and TRBJ2-1; no reliable D call. The V end lost 0 bases, the J end lost 9 bases, and 9 bases lay between the germline ends. Germline CDR1 is SQVTM and CDR2 is ANQGSEA. The CDR3 sequence is 12 residues long. The CDR3 DNA reads TGCAGCGTTGAAGATTCCCGGAGTGAGCAGTTCTTC. Encoded protein: CSVEDSRSEQFF.

The chain couples TRBV30 to TRBJ2-1; D gene unclear. The CDR3 runs 13 residues. Germline V lookup: CDR1 GTSNPN, CDR2 SVGIG (reference sequence). Trimming took 1 base from V and 4 from J, leaving 8 bases between them. The CDR3 nucleotides are TGTGCCTGGAGTGAGGGCAGGTACAATGAGCAGTTCTTC. It is translated as CAWSEGRYNEQFF.

This chain links TRBV7-9 with TRBJ2-2; TRBD1 might be the D (6 bases). CDR3 length: 17 amino acids. Per the germline V gene, CDR1 is SEHNR and CDR2 is FQNEAQ (reference sequence). Trimming pared 5 bases from V and 2 bases from J, leaving 18 bases between. The CDR3, as DNA: TGTGCCAGCAGCCCCCCGGGACACAGCCGAAACACCGGGGAGCTGTTTTTT. Amino acids: CASSPPGHSRNTGELFF.

The chain links TRBV7-3 to TRBJ2-1; 7 positions match TRBD2. CDR3 length: 17 residues. Trimming cost V 3 bases and J 4 bases; bases outside gene matches: 12. The germline CDR1 and CDR2 sequences are SGHTA and FQGTGA. The CDR3 spells CASSLYIGTTTYNEQFF. DNA for the CDR3: TGTGCCAGCAGCTTGTACATCGGGACTACCACTTACAATGAGCAGTTCTTC.

The chain employs TRBV6-4 and TRBJ2-3; D perhaps matches TRBD1 (7 bases). Germline CDR1 is MRHNA and CDR2 is SNTAGT. Trimming removed 3 bases at V and 2 bases at J, with 15 bases between. This CDR3 comprises 16 residues. The CDR3 loop is CASSETPGGSTDTQYF. DNA for the CDR3: TGTGCCAGCAGTGAGACGCCAGGGGGGTCCACAGATACGCAGTATTTT.

This chain links TRBV7-2 with TRBJ1-5; D may be TRBD1 (6 bases). The germline V gene encodes CDR1 SGHTA and CDR2 FQGNSA. Trimming took 1 base from V and 4 from J, leaving 8 bases between them. There are 14 residues in the CDR3. CDR3: CASSLGQANQPQHF. The CDR3 DNA reads TGTGCCAGCAGCTTAGGACAGGCTAATCAGCCCCAGCATTTT.